The present T cell receptor beta chain was sequenced within a study of PD-1 blockade in mismatch repair-deficient tumors. For the study at large: All were previously treated, progressing patients with around 12 mismatch repair-deficient cancer types.

In the case of this clone: As yet, its antigen is unknown.

Three pembrolizumab responders had their TCRs sequenced. Trimming stripped 4 bases from V and 1 base from J, with 1 base between. CDR3 length: 12 amino acids. Germline loops: CDR1 MNHEY, CDR2 SMNVEV (reference sequence). Study-wide points: Tumor-resident clones, often undetectable pretreatment in blood, expanded then contracted after pembrolizumab.

Profiling relied on immunoSEQ multiplex PCR, and the TCRdb table lists in-frame clones only, not all of them. The repertoire holds roughly 45,000 clones, with 77% as singletons. The sample in question was PBMCs, obtained before pembrolizumab treatment. The chain couples TRBV27 to TRBJ2-2; D is uncertain. The TCR comes from an adult with mismatch repair-deficient cancer. CDR3 in amino acids: CASSWNTGELFF. The CDR3 DNA reads TGTGCCAGCAGTTGGAACACCGGGGAGCTGTTTTTT.